This is a list of T cell receptor beta chains from one sample in a study of blood T cell repertoires in COVID-19. This table comes from immunoSEQ multiplex PCR, and its TCRdb copy is limited to in-frame clones, with some not included. The table has 270,000 or so clones, 85% to 90% seen once. The sequenced sample was PBMCs or T cells enriched from blood (not recorded which). These receptors came from a woman in her thirties with acute COVID-19. Each CDR3 is given with its conserved first and last residue.

TRBV28	CASSLGQGSQPQHF
TRBV28	CASAGQTGSYEQYF
TRBV27	CASSSGQREQFF
TRBV4-1	CASSQPSENEQFF
TRBV2	CASRSDRGFSYEQYF
TRBV10-3	CATWGERQGRNEQFF
TRBV10-3	CAIGWTSGRATGELFF
TRBV9	CASSLAPGPNYGYTF
TRBV13	CASSFGRMNTEAFF
TRBV27	CASSTGTGGENEQFF
TRBV27	CASSSTGYGNTIYF
TRBV21-1	CASSKKPPEQFF
TRBV19	CASSIAGRGSAKNIQYF
TRBV10-3	CAYARTGGTVYEQFF
TRBV7-9	CASSPSPDEQYF